A single sample is the source of the 20 T cell receptor beta chains below, sequenced in a study of CXCR3-negative and CXCR3-positive naive CD8 T cells. General study points: Researchers report that CXCR3-positive naive cells carry more hydrophobic TRB CDR3s than CXCR3-negative naive cells.

Researchers prepared the TRB cDNA libraries using 5' RACE with UMI labels. TCRdb reprocessed the 5' RACE reads and keeps a single row for each CDR3 protein, giving no DNA. This table lists 120,000 to 150,000 distinct CDR3 sequences. The antigens of these receptors remain unknown. The specimen sequenced was naive CXCR3+ CD8+ T cells from blood. The sample's subset: CD45RO-CCR7+CD27+CD95- naive CD8+ T cells expressing CXCR3 (TNR3+). The receptors derive from a human donor in good health. Some clones in this sample may be carry-over from other donors' samples.

V and J are TRBV20-1 and TRBJ1-1; TCRdb's D call, TRBD1, is unchecked because there is no DNA. This CDR3 has 16 residues. Germline CDR1 is DFQATT and CDR2 is SNEGSKA (reference sequence). The CDR3 sequence: CSASPFTGTVEPEAFF.

The chain joins TRBV7-2 to TRBJ2-1; the D gene TCRdb calls, TRBD1, cannot be checked with no DNA. CDR1 SGHTA and CDR2 FQGNSA come from the germline V gene. There are 17 residues in the CDR3. The CDR3 loop reads CASSYPDGGSSYNEQFF.

The rearrangement links TRBV10-2 to TRBJ2-7; checking the TCRdb D call of TRBD2 is not possible without DNA. The CDR3 sequence is 16 residues long. The germline V gene encodes CDR1 WSHSY and CDR2 SAAADI. The CDR3 region is CASTLVEGLAAYEQYF.

This sequence joins TRBV28 and TRBJ2-7; there is no DNA to check the TCRdb D call of TRBD1. This CDR3 has 14 residues. CDR1 is MDHEN and CDR2 is SYDVKM in the germline V gene. CDR3 region: CASSLAGGEYEQYF.

The V gene is TRBV11-1, the J gene TRBJ2-2; TCRdb's D call of TRBD1 is untestable without DNA. Germline CDR1 and CDR2: SGHAT and FQDESV (reference sequence). This CDR3 contains 16 residues. The CDR3: CASSLRDRVNTGELFF.

The chain links TRBV29-1 to TRBJ2-3; TCRdb's D call of TRBD2 is untestable without DNA. The CDR3 runs to 16 residues. CDR1 is SQVTM and CDR2 is ANQGSEA in the germline V gene. The CDR3 here is CSVTGTSADRTDTQYF.

The chain combines TRBV4-1 with TRBJ2-5. The germline V gene has CDR1 MGHRA and CDR2 YSYEKL. CDR3 length: 15 amino acids. CDR3 sequence reads: CASSQSFGSQETQYF.

The J gene is TRBJ2-7, the V gene TRBV30; lacking DNA, the TRBD1 call made by TCRdb goes unchecked. Germline values: CDR1 GTSNPN, CDR2 SVGIG (reference sequence). The CDR3 is made up of 13 amino acids. The CDR3 reads CAWSVLQPGEQYF.

This rearrangement joins TRBV21-1 to TRBJ1-1. TRBV21-1 constitutes a pseudogene. This CDR3 comprises 12 residues. The CDR3 here is CASFPHDTEAFF.

This chain connects TRBV9 to TRBJ1-2; TCRdb's D call of TRBD1 is untestable without DNA. The CDR3 extends over 17 amino acids. Germline loops: CDR1 SGDLS, CDR2 YYNGEE. The CDR3 is CASSGDYSLTPLYGYTF. The complete variable domain, with remaining parts taken from reference TRBV9 and TRBJ1-2, reads DSGVTQTPKHLITATGQRVTLRCSPRSGDLSVYWYQQSLDQGLQFLIQYYNGEERAKGNILERFSAQQFPDLHSELNLSSLELGDSALYFCASSGDYSLTPLYGYTFGSGTRLTVV.

This chain joins TRBV20-1 and TRBJ2-7; the TCRdb D gene call, TRBD2, has no DNA to confirm it. The CDR3 has 13 amino acids. Germline V CDR1 and CDR2: DFQATT, SNEGSKA (reference sequence). The CDR3 reads CSASMASGYEQYF.

The chain employs TRBV20-1 and TRBJ2-1. This CDR3 is built from 14 residues. Germline values: CDR1 DFQATT, CDR2 SNEGSKA (reference sequence). CDR3 loop: CSARVRFLNNEQFF.

The chain couples TRBV7-3 to TRBJ2-1; TCRdb's D call of TRBD1 is untestable without DNA. The CDR3 contains 14 residues. The V gene's germline CDR1 is SGHTA and CDR2 FQGTGA. The CDR3: CASSLIQGANEQFF.

The gene calls are TRBV28 and TRBJ2-5; as DNA is missing, the TRBD1 call by TCRdb cannot be tested. The germline gives CDR1 MDHEN, CDR2 SYDVKM. This CDR3 spans 15 amino acids. CDR3 residues: CASSSDRGAQETQYF.

The chain is built from TRBV29-1 and TRBJ2-2. CDR1 SQVTM and CDR2 ANQGSEA come from the germline V gene. The CDR3 consists of 11 residues. The CDR3 protein is CSVEVAGELFF.

The V gene is TRBV4-3, the J gene TRBJ1-5. CDR3 length equals 15 residues. Germline V gene data show CDR1 as LGHNA and CDR2 as YSLEER. Here the CDR3 reads CASSQDRLSNQPQHF.

The V gene is TRBV29-1, the J gene TRBJ2-2. In germline, CDR1 is SQVTM, CDR2 ANQGSEA. The CDR3 runs 13 residues. The CDR3 is CSSRWGNTGELFF.

V and J are TRBV7-9 and TRBJ2-7; TCRdb's D call of TRBD1 is untestable without DNA. This CDR3 comprises 14 residues. The germline gives CDR1 SEHNR, CDR2 FQNEAQ (reference sequence). The CDR3 is CASSLGDRTYEQYF.

This chain uses TRBV21-1 with TRBJ2-1; TCRdb outputs TRBD2, but without DNA this stays unchecked. TRBV21-1 corresponds to a pseudogene. This CDR3 has 17 amino acids. The CDR3 loop is CASSAQLAGGPANEQFF.

The chain carries TRBV7-9 and TRBJ1-1; TCRdb calls TRBD1, which cannot be checked without DNA. This CDR3 comprises 14 residues. Germline V gives CDR1 SEHNR, CDR2 FQNEAQ (reference sequence). CDR3 in amino acids: CASSHSGEIAEAFF.